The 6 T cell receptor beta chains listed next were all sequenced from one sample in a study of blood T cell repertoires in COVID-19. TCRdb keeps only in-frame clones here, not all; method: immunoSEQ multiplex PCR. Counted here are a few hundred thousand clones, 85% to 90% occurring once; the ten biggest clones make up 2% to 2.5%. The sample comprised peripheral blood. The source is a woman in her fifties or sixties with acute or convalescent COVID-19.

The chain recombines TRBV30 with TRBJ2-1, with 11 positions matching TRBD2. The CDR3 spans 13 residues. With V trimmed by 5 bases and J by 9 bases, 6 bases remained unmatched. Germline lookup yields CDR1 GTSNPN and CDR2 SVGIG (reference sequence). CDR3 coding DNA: TGTGCCTGGGCGACTAGCGGGAATCTTGAGCAGTTCTTC. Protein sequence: CAWATSGNLEQFF.

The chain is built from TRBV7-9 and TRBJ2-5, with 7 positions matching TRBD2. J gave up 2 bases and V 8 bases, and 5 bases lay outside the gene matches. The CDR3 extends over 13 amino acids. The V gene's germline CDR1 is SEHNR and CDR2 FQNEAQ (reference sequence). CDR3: CASSRTSQETQYF. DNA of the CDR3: TGTGCCAGCTCTCGGACTAGTCAAGAGACCCAGTACTTC. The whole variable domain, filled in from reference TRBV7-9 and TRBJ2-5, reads DTGVSQNPRHKITKRGQNVTFRCDPISEHNRLYWYRQTLGQGPEFLTYFQNEAQLEKSRLLSDRFSAERPKGSFSTLEIQRTEQGDSAMYLCASSRTSQETQYFGPGTRLLVL.

CDR3 sequence: CASSQYQETQYF. The DNA for the CDR3 is TGTGCCAGCAGCCAGTACCAAGAGACCCAGTACTTC. The rearrangement uses TRBV11-2 and TRBJ2-5; D is ambiguous. V was trimmed by 5 bases and J by 0 bases, leaving 4 bases between them. This CDR3 has 12 residues. Per the germline V gene, CDR1 is SGHAT and CDR2 is FQNNGV.

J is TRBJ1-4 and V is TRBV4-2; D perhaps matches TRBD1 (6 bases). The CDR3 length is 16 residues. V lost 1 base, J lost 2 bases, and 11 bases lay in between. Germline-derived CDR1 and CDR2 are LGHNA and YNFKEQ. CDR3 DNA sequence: TGTGCCAGCAGCCAAGGGACTGGACAGACTAATGAAAAACTGTTTTTT. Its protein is CASSQGTGQTNEKLFF.

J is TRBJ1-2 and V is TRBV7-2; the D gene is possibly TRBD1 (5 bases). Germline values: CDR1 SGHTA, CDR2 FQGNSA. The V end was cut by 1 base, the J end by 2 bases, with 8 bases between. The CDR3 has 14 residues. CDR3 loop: CASSLGQTNYGYTF. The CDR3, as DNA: TGTGCCAGCAGCTTAGGACAGACCAACTATGGCTACACCTTC.

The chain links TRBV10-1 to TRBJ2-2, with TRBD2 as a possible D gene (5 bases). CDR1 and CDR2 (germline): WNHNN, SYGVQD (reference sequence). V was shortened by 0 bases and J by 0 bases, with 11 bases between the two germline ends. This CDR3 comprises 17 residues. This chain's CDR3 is CASSESDYWANTGELFF. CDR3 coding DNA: TGCGCCAGCAGTGAGTCCGACTATTGGGCGAACACCGGGGAGCTGTTTTTT.